Presented here are 23 T cell receptor beta chains from one specimen sequenced in a study of T cells in Graves' hyperthyroidism and ophthalmopathy. RNA transcripts were the template for amplifying TCR beta CDR3 regions. The HTBI primer set drove a first-round RT-PCR of the TCR CDR3. TCRdb recomputed calls from the multiplex PCR reads with MiXCR, one row per CDR3 protein. This table holds approximately 400,000 distinct CDR3 sequences, over 12% found once. Sequenced material: blood. The source of these receptors is a man aged 50 to 59 with Graves' ophthalmopathy.

This chain uses TRBV19 with TRBJ1-2, with D tentatively TRBD1 (5 bases). Trimming took 11 bases from V and 5 from J, leaving 12 bases between them. Germline V lookup: CDR1 LNHDA, CDR2 SQIVND (reference sequence). This CDR3 is built from 11 residues. DNA for the CDR3: TGTGCCGGGGGGGACGGATATGGCTACACCTTC. Its translation is CAGGDGYGYTF.

This clonotype was detected many times. This sequence joins TRBV28 and TRBJ1-1, with D possibly being TRBD1 (5 bases). The CDR3 has 14 residues. Trimming took off 1 base at V and 9 bases at J, with 15 bases between the two ends. Germline V CDR1 and CDR2: MDHEN, SYDVKM. CDR3 loop: CASSLYRWQGQAFF. For the CDR3, the DNA is TGTGCCAGCAGTTTATACCGTTGGCAGGGCCAAGCTTTCTTT. Looking up the rest from reference TRBV28 and TRBJ1-1 gives the full variable domain: DVKVTQSSRYLVKRTGEKVFLECVQDMDHENMFWYRQDPGLGLRLIYFSYDVKMKEKGDIPEGYSVSREKKERFSLILESASTNQTSMYLCASSLYRWQGQAFFGQGTRLTVV.

This clonotype was observed a few times. The chain couples TRBV12-5 to TRBJ2-7; D unclear. CDR1 LGHNT and CDR2 FRNRAP come from the germline V gene. The CDR3 extends over 14 amino acids. V dropped 0 bases and J dropped 3 bases, with 9 bases sitting between them. The CDR3 loop reads CASGLVPSYYEQYF. The DNA of the CDR3 is TGTGCTAGTGGTTTGGTACCCAGCTACTACGAGCAGTACTTC.

This clonotype occurred a few times. Its ends do not fully match the called genes, so a read error is possible. V usage is TRBV30 and J usage is TRBJ1-4, with a weak D call TRBD1 (6 bases). Germline V gives CDR1 GTSNPN, CDR2 SVGIG (reference sequence). CDR3 size: 16 residues. The CDR3 sequence: CTWTGQGLGANEKLFF. The CDR3 DNA reads TGTACCTGGACGGGACAAGGCCTAGGGGCTAATGAAAAACTGTTTTTT.

This clonotype came up a few times. The rearrangement uses TRBV27 and TRBJ1-5, with TRBD1 matching over 7 bases. Germline V gene data show CDR1 as MNHEY and CDR2 as SMNVEV (reference sequence). The CDR3 has 14 residues. The J segment lost 7 bases and the V segment lost 5 bases, leaving 8 bases of the junction unmatched. The CDR3, as DNA: TGTGCCAGCAGTCCAACAGGGGATTTACAGCCCCAGCATTTT. Its translation: CASSPTGDLQPQHF.

A remark on this clonotype: Germline and junction disagree at one end, which may indicate a read error. The genes are TRBV29-1 and TRBJ2-3, with D possibly matching TRBD2 (6 bases). The germline V gene has CDR1 SQVTM and CDR2 ANQGSEA. The CDR3 length is 15 residues. CDR3 DNA sequence: TGCAGCGTTGACGTTGTGCGGGAAGGCACATATACGCAGTATTTT. Translated, it gives CSVDVVREGTYTQYF.

This clonotype has a count of ten or more. The chain is built from TRBV20-1 and TRBJ2-7; no definite D call. V was shortened by 1 base and J by 3 bases, with 10 bases between the two germline ends. Per the germline V gene, CDR1 is DFQATT and CDR2 is SNEGSKA (reference sequence). This CDR3 comprises 13 residues. The CDR3, as DNA: TGCAGTGCTAGAGGACCGGATCACTACGAGCAGTACTTC. Translated, it gives CSARGPDHYEQYF.

This clonotype was detected only once. V gene TRBV5-4 combines with J gene TRBJ2-4; the D gene is possibly TRBD1 (5 bases). Trimming pared 0 bases from V and 5 bases from J, leaving 9 bases between. The CDR3 is 14 residues long. Germline V gene lookup returns CDR1 SGHNT and CDR2 YYREEE (reference sequence). DNA of the CDR3: TGTGCCAGCAGCTTGGTAGGCAGGGAAAACATTCAGTACTTC. It encodes CASSLVGRENIQYF.

This clonotype was detected a few times. This chain uses TRBV5-1 with TRBJ2-5; D uncertain. This CDR3 has 15 amino acids. Germline assignment: CDR1 SGHRS and CDR2 YFSETQ. Trimming removed 0 bases at V and 7 bases at J, with 16 bases between. CDR3 DNA: TGCGCCAGCAGCTTGGTGGGGAATCAAGGTGGGACCCAGTACTTC. Its translation: CASSLVGNQGGTQYF.

This clonotype has a count of ten or more. The chain joins TRBV6-1 to TRBJ2-1; D unclear. Germline lookup yields CDR1 MNHNS and CDR2 SASEGT. The CDR3 is 12 amino acids. V was trimmed by 2 bases and J by 6 bases, leaving 5 bases between them. The CDR3 DNA reads TGTGCCAGCAGTGAACCCGGCAATGAGCAGTTCTTC. Its translation: CASSEPGNEQFF.

This clonotype was seen many times. The rearrangement joins TRBV5-1 to TRBJ2-4; TRBD2 agrees at 8 bases. The germline V gene encodes CDR1 SGHRS and CDR2 YFSETQ. V lost 0 bases, J lost 3 bases, and 8 bases stayed unmatched. This CDR3 has 17 amino acids. The CDR3 loop is CASSLGSGSVGKNIQYF. The DNA of the CDR3 is TGCGCCAGCAGCTTGGGAAGCGGGAGCGTAGGCAAAAACATTCAGTACTTC.

This clonotype was counted many times. V gene TRBV28 combines with J gene TRBJ2-5, with 9 bases matching TRBD1. The ends lost 5 bases at V and 4 bases at J; junction bases unmatched: 11. CDR3 length: 16 residues. Germline lookup yields CDR1 MDHEN and CDR2 SYDVKM. DNA for the CDR3: TGTGCCAGCAGTCTCCCGACAGGGGGAGTTGCAGAGACCCAGTACTTC. Protein product: CASSLPTGGVAETQYF.

This clonotype was seen many times. The gene calls are TRBV30 and TRBJ1-4; the D gene is possibly TRBD1 (6 bases). The CDR3 totals 15 residues. Germline V gene data show CDR1 as GTSNPN and CDR2 as SVGIG (reference sequence). V lost 0 bases and J lost 4, with 12 bases in between. DNA of the CDR3: TGTGCCTGGAGTGTACGAGGGGGTTTTAATGAAAAACTGTTTTTT. Encoded protein: CAWSVRGGFNEKLFF.

This clonotype was seen ten or more times. The chain couples TRBV13 to TRBJ2-1, with 12 bases fitting TRBD2. The CDR3 has 20 residues. J was trimmed by 3 bases and V by 8 bases; bases with no gene match: 20. The germline CDR1 and CDR2 sequences are PRHDT and FYEKMQ (reference sequence). The CDR3 spells CASGQTTSGRTGEVYNEQFF. CDR3 coding DNA: TGTGCCAGCGGCCAAACTACTAGCGGGAGGACGGGAGAGGTCTACAATGAGCAGTTCTTC.

V gene TRBV29-1 combines with J gene TRBJ1-1; 8 bases are a match to TRBD1. The length of the CDR3 is 12 residues. Germline V gene sequence: CDR1 SQVTM, CDR2 ANQGSEA. With 6 bases clipped from V and 4 bases from J, the junction kept 4 bases outside the gene matches. The CDR3 region has the DNA TGCAGCGTAGACAGGGGTTCCACTGAAGCTTTCTTT. This gives the protein CSVDRGSTEAFF.

The table lists this clonotype with many counts. J is TRBJ2-1 and V is TRBV5-1; 8 positions agree with TRBD2. This CDR3 comprises 17 residues. Germline loops: CDR1 SGHRS, CDR2 YFSETQ. The V gene end was trimmed by 2 bases and the J gene end by 9 bases; junction bases not matched to a gene: 16. The CDR3 here is CASSFGPEAGVRGEQFF. The CDR3 region has the DNA TGCGCCAGCAGCTTTGGCCCAGAAGCGGGAGTGCGGGGTGAGCAGTTCTTC.

This clonotype was found many times. V is TRBV3-1 and J is TRBJ2-4, with D possibly being TRBD2 (6 bases). Trimming stripped 1 base from V and 1 base from J, with 11 bases between. Germline V CDR1 and CDR2: LGHDT, YNNKEL (reference sequence). This CDR3 has 16 amino acids. CDR3 sequence reads: CASSQGTGVAKNIQYF. The CDR3 region has the DNA TGTGCCAGCAGCCAAGGAACGGGAGTCGCCAAAAACATTCAGTACTTC.

This clonotype appeared many times. V is TRBV20-1 and J is TRBJ2-7, with D possibly matching TRBD2 (6 bases). Trimming took 5 bases from V and 3 from J, leaving 14 bases between them. CDR1 is DFQATT and CDR2 is SNEGSKA in the germline V gene (reference sequence). The CDR3 runs to 13 residues. CDR3 DNA sequence: TGCAGTGCTGAGGAGGGGAACGGCTACGAGCAGTACTTC. Encoded protein: CSAEEGNGYEQYF.

The V gene is TRBV5-1, the J gene TRBJ2-5, with TRBD2 identical over 7 bases. Losses at the gene ends were 3 bases for V and 2 bases for J; bases not matched to a gene: 4. The germline V gene has CDR1 SGHRS and CDR2 YFSETQ. The CDR3 runs 14 residues. CDR3 in DNA: TGCGCCAGCAGCTACCTAGCGGTACAAGAGACCCAGTACTTC. It is translated as CASSYLAVQETQYF.

The genes are TRBV5-1 and TRBJ2-3, with a tentative D call TRBD1 (6 bases). The CDR3 contains 16 residues. The V gene's germline CDR1 is SGHRS and CDR2 YFSETQ. V dropped 4 bases and J dropped 0 bases, with 15 bases sitting between them. The CDR3 spells CASSTLQGSSTDTQYF. As DNA, the CDR3 is TGCGCCAGCAGCACCCTCCAGGGGTCTAGCACAGATACGCAGTATTTT.

This clonotype was observed a few times. The chain joins TRBV10-1 to TRBJ2-7, with 11 nucleotides matching TRBD2. Germline CDR1 and CDR2: WNHNN and SYGVQD (reference sequence). With V trimmed by 8 bases and J by 9 bases, 3 bases remained unmatched. The CDR3 is 11 residues long. The CDR3, as DNA: TGCGCCAGCGGGACTAGCGGTGGGCAGTACTTC. Amino acid sequence: CASGTSGGQYF.

This clonotype was seen many times. The chain couples TRBV30 to TRBJ1-1; D is unclear. The germline gives CDR1 GTSNPN, CDR2 SVGIG (reference sequence). CDR3 length: 12 amino acids. V gave up 7 bases and J gave up 1 base, with 10 bases separating them. DNA for the CDR3: TGTGCCTTTCAAGTAACGAACACTGAAGCTTTCTTT. Its protein is CAFQVTNTEAFF.

The J gene is TRBJ2-1, the V gene TRBV12-5; 7 bases are shared with TRBD2. The V segment lost 4 bases and the J segment 8 bases; nucleotides outside the gene matches: 8. Germline lookup yields CDR1 LGHNT and CDR2 FRNRAP. This CDR3 contains 14 residues. The CDR3 sequence is CASGSGAGVYEQFF. The DNA of the CDR3 is TGTGCTAGTGGTTCCGGGGCGGGAGTTTATGAGCAGTTCTTC.